The 10 T cell receptor beta chains reported below all come from one sample, sequenced in a study of shared clonotypes between healthy human individuals. Assay used: immunoSEQ multiplex PCR; TCRdb lists only in-frame clones, some missing. The sample includes about 2 million clones, over 85% of them seen just once. Material: naive CD4+ T cells sorted from blood. Subset denoted: CD45RA+ positively selected. The source of these receptors is a young man in good health.

The chain links TRBV20-1 to TRBJ2-5; D remains unclear. This CDR3 is 11 amino acids long. Germline V gene data show CDR1 as DFQATT and CDR2 as SNEGSKA (reference sequence). Deletions cut 2 bases from V and 5 bases from J, with 6 bases between. Here the CDR3 reads CSARMYETQYF. Here the CDR3 DNA reads TGCAGTGCTAGAATGTACGAGACCCAGTACTTC.

This clone has only one observation. The CDR3 sequence is CASSSPGVETTEAFF. The CDR3 coding sequence is TGTGCCAGCAGTTCCCCAGGGGTTGAGACCACTGAAGCTTTCTTT. V gene TRBV28 combines with J gene TRBJ1-1; D is possibly TRBD1 (6 bases). Between the trimmed V and J ends, which lost 4 bases and 4 bases, there was a span of 16 bases. The CDR3 sequence is 15 residues long. In germline, CDR1 is MDHEN, CDR2 SYDVKM.

This clone was seen only once. The chain joins TRBV6-1 to TRBJ2-2, with 9 bases fitting TRBD1. The CDR3 is 15 residues long. The germline gives CDR1 MNHNS, CDR2 SASEGT. The CDR3 is CAYGVDRGNTGELFF. CDR3 DNA: TGTGCTTATGGGGTGGACAGGGGGAACACCGGGGAGCTGTTTTTT.

The V and J genes are TRBV5-4 and TRBJ2-2; no clear D. The CDR3 has 15 amino acids. The germline CDR1 and CDR2 sequences are SGHNT and YYREEE (reference sequence). V was trimmed by 0 bases and J by 2 bases, leaving 8 bases between them. CDR3 nucleotides: TGTGCCAGCAGCTTGGGGTTTGGAAACACCGGGGAGCTGTTTTTT. This codes for CASSLGFGNTGELFF.

The chain is built from TRBV4-2 and TRBJ1-5; tentative D call: TRBD1 (5 bases). Per germline, CDR1 LGHNA and CDR2 YNFKEQ. The length of the CDR3 is 15 residues. V lost 0 bases, J lost 5 bases, and 11 bases lay in between. CDR3 sequence (DNA): TGTGCCAGCAGCCAAGATCGGGGCAGCCATCAGCCCCAGCATTTT. Its protein product is CASSQDRGSHQPQHF.

The chain combines TRBV7-2 with TRBJ2-4; D unclear. The V end was cut by 1 base, the J end by 2 bases, with 9 bases between. CDR1 and CDR2 (germline): SGHTA, FQGNSA. The CDR3 contains 15 residues. The CDR3 is CASSLDGSPKNIQYF. CDR3 sequence (DNA): TGTGCCAGCAGCTTAGATGGAAGTCCCAAAAACATTCAGTACTTC.

This chain links TRBV7-9 with TRBJ2-7, with TRBD1 as a possible D gene (6 bases). CDR1 is SEHNR and CDR2 is FQNEAQ in the germline V gene (reference sequence). The CDR3 extends over 13 amino acids. V dropped 5 bases and J dropped 2 bases, with 10 bases sitting between them. This chain's CDR3 is CASSAGQTYEQYF. In nucleotides, the CDR3 is TGTGCCAGCAGCGCCGGACAGACCTACGAGCAGTACTTC.

The rearrangement links TRBV10-1 to TRBJ1-6; D unclear. The germline V and J ends were trimmed by 8 bases and 8 bases, with 13 bases remaining between them. CDR3 length: 13 residues. Germline assignment: CDR1 WNHNN and CDR2 SYGVQD (reference sequence). The CDR3 spells CASFSLAHSPLHF. The CDR3 DNA sequence: TGCGCCAGCTTCTCCCTCGCGCATTCACCCCTCCACTTT.

J is TRBJ2-1 and V is TRBV10-3, with 9 positions matching TRBD2. The CDR3 covers 16 residues. Germline CDR1 ENHRY, CDR2 SYGVKD. The J segment lost 15 bases and the V segment lost 8 bases, leaving 23 bases of the junction unmatched. CDR3 amino acids: CAIGGALAGGPSTRFF. The CDR3 DNA reads as TGTGCCATCGGTGGAGCTCTCGCGGGAGGGCCATCGACCCGGTTCTTC.

The chain joins TRBV14 to TRBJ2-5; 10 bases map to TRBD1. Germline V lookup: CDR1 SGHDN, CDR2 FVKESK. The V gene end was trimmed by 1 base and the J gene end by 4 bases; junction bases not matched to a gene: 6. This CDR3 region has 16 residues. The CDR3 nucleotides are TGTGCCAGCAGCCAAGGCTTGGACAGGGGGAGAGAGACCCAGTACTTC. Translating gives CASSQGLDRGRETQYF. The variable domain in full, with the rest retrieved from reference TRBV14 and TRBJ2-5, is EAGVTQFPSHSVIEKGQTVTLRCDPISGHDNLYWYRRVMGKEIKFLLHFVKESKQDESGMPNNRFLAERTGGTYSTLKVQPAELEDSGVYFCASSQGLDRGRETQYFGPGTRLLVL.